Below, 3 T cell receptor beta chains from the same sample are listed, as sequenced in a study of T cells in Graves' hyperthyroidism and ophthalmopathy. Researchers amplified the TCR beta CDR3 regions from RNA transcripts. First-round RT-PCR of the TCR CDR3 relied on the HTBI primer set. TCRdb re-called the multiplex PCR reads with MiXCR, one entry per CDR3 protein. Among about 410,000 distinct CDR3 sequences listed, roughly 15% were seen once. Sequenced input: blood. The receptors were sampled from a man between 18 and 35 years old with Graves' ophthalmopathy.

The chain couples TRBV7-3 to TRBJ2-7, with D perhaps given as TRBD1 or TRBD2 (5 bases each). The V gene's germline CDR1 is SGHTA and CDR2 FQGTGA. Trimming left V 4 bases short and J 2 bases short, with 15 bases between. This CDR3 is 15 amino acids long. The DNA for the CDR3 is TGTGCCAGCAGCTACACGGGGACGCTAGCCTACGAGCAGTACTTC. Translated, it gives CASSYTGTLAYEQYF.

This rearrangement joins TRBV4-1 to TRBJ2-1, with 7 bases lining up with TRBD1. The CDR3 covers 13 residues. The V and J ends lost 6 bases and 8 bases, in that order; junction bases with no gene match: 7. CDR1 and CDR2 (germline): MGHRA, YSYEKL. The CDR3 DNA reads as TGCGCCAGCAGAGCGGACAGGAGCGATGAGCAGTTCTTC. This codes for CASRADRSDEQFF.

The sample holds a few counts of this clonotype. This rearrangement joins TRBV20-1 to TRBJ2-1, with D uncertain. Looked up from germline, CDR1 is DFQATT and CDR2 is SNEGSKA (reference sequence). The CDR3 loop spans 15 amino acids. The V and J ends lost 4 bases and 5 bases respectively, with 18 bases between them. The CDR3 bases are TGCAGTGCTAAAAGATTGCCGGAAACGAACAATGAGCAGTTCTTC. Translation: CSAKRLPETNNEQFF.